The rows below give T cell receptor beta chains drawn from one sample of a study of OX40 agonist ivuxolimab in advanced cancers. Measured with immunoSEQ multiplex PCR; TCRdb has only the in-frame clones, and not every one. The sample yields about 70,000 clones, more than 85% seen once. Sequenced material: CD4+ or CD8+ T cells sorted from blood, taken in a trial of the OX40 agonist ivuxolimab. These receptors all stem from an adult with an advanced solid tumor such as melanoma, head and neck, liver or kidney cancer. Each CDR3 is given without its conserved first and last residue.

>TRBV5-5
ASSSPGRPYEQY
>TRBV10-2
ASSVFGTDSGNTIY
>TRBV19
ASSPGDISPYEQY
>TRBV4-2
ASSQEGVGGAISEQF
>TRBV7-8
ASSLGIAGGPPMTHNEQF
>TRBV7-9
ASSHRGEAGELF
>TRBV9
ASSVRPGTEDTEAF
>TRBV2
ASDGGGSYNEQF
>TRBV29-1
SVESPGTLYEQY
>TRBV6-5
ASSYSLGNTEAF
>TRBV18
ASSLTGYGYT
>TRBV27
ASSLGVLTGELF
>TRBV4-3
ASSQTSGGLSSYEQY
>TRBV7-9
ASSPLTSDHNEQF
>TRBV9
ASRPSGATFNEQF
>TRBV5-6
ASSPIGTEAF
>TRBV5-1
ASIGDGYNEQF
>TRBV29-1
SVDTSGGYNEQF
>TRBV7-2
ASSLSGDRGETQY
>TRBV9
ASSVGDGESPLH
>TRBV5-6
ASSLVKRGAIAYQETQY
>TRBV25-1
ASRPGQGSTGANVLT
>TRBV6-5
ASSYSRAEAF
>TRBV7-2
ASSTRNLAGYDGQNIQY
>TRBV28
ASSLGGHQPQH
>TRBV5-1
ASSLVGAGQPQH
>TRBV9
ASSVTGYSYEQY
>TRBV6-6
ASTILQGTDTQY
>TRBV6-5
ASSGGYTDTQY
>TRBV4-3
ASSLRDRGLGGELF
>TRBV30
AWSVPGRTRDNSPLH
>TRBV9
ASSGTGVEQY
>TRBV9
ASSAGDSGNTIY
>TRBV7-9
ASSLYREGYT
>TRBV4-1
ASSQGGGVETQY
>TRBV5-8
ASSRQGGLARTGELF
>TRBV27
ASSRPTTDTQY
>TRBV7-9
ASSLGRAVDIQY
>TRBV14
ASSQEGGTEAF
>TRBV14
ASSQGTSGGYEQY
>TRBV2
ASSDGTQVGDDSNQPQH
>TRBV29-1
SVEDPPGQGADTQY
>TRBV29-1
SVEEGTSGGARSSYEQY
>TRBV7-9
ASTNPLPGDRVDGTQY